The 16 T cell receptor beta chains below all came from one sample that was sequenced in a study of identical twins. TCRdb processed the 5' RACE reads anew with MiXCR; each CDR3 protein has one entry. The table has 750,000 to 950,000 distinct CDR3 sequences, 9% to 15% seen once. These data also featured in a second study, about yellow fever vaccine responses in identical twins.

Sample: PBMCs. Source of these receptors: a woman under 30 in good health.

This clonotype was counted at least ten times. The chain couples TRBV5-1 to TRBJ1-1; D unclear. Germline CDR1 SGHRS, CDR2 YFSETQ. This CDR3 spans 13 amino acids. V lost 5 bases, J lost 3 bases, and 11 bases lay in between. Here the CDR3 reads CASRWAADTEAFF. CDR3 DNA: TGCGCCAGCAGGTGGGCGGCAGACACTGAAGCTTTCTTT.

The CDR3 DNA follows: TGTGCCAGCAGCGAGGGGGCAGGGGAAAAACTGTTTTTT. Translating it yields CASSEGAGEKLFF. The rearrangement joins TRBV7-9 to TRBJ1-4; TRBD1 agrees at 7 bases. The trim removed 5 bases at V and 8 bases at J, leaving 5 bases unmatched. Germline V gives CDR1 SEHNR, CDR2 FQNEAQ (reference sequence). The CDR3 has 13 residues. Together with reference TRBV7-9 and TRBJ1-4, the CDR3 gives the full variable domain: DTGVSQNPRHKITKRGQNVTFRCDPISEHNRLYWYRQTLGQGPEFLTYFQNEAQLEKSRLLSDRFSAERPKGSFSTLEIQRTEQGDSAMYLCASSEGAGEKLFFGSGTQLSVL.

J is TRBJ2-4 and V is TRBV20-1, with D unclear. This CDR3 spans 13 amino acids. With 3 bases removed from V and 5 bases from J, the gap between germline ends came to 11 bases. Germline assignment: CDR1 DFQATT and CDR2 SNEGSKA (reference sequence). The DNA for the CDR3 is TGCAGTGCTAGCTGGTCAACCCAAAACATTCAGTACTTC. Translated, it gives CSASWSTQNIQYF.

There are a few counts of this clonotype. CDR3 protein: CASSLVRREGLKPQHF. CDR3 nucleotide sequence: TGTGCCAGCAGCTTAGTTCGACGGGAAGGTTTAAAGCCCCAGCATTTT. The chain combines TRBV7-8 with TRBJ1-5; the D is unclear. CDR1 is SGHVS and CDR2 is FQNEAQ in the germline V gene. This CDR3 comprises 16 residues. V lost 1 base, J lost 8 bases, and 18 bases lay in between.

This clonotype was observed a handful of times. The V call is TRBV19, the J call TRBJ2-1; 9 nucleotides match TRBD2. There are 17 residues in the CDR3. Germline V gene sequence: CDR1 LNHDA, CDR2 SQIVND (reference sequence). V was pared by 5 bases and J by 4 bases, with 12 bases of the junction left unmatched. Here the CDR3 reads CASSGTVAGAGYNEQFF. DNA of the CDR3: TGTGCCAGTAGTGGGACCGTAGCGGGAGCGGGGTACAATGAGCAGTTCTTC.

The V call is TRBV10-3, the J call TRBJ1-2; a weak D match, TRBD1 (6 bases). V lost 8 bases and J 3 bases, leaving 13 bases between the germline ends. The CDR3 spans 13 residues. Looked up from germline, CDR1 is ENHRY and CDR2 is SYGVKD. CDR3: CAIGGGTYYGYTF. The CDR3 DNA follows: TGTGCCATCGGTGGTGGGACATACTATGGCTACACCTTC.

V usage is TRBV7-9 and J usage is TRBJ1-1, with 7 positions matching TRBD1. V trimming: 2 bases; J trimming: 1 base; junction bases outside the gene matches: 7. The CDR3 loop spans 16 amino acids. The germline V gene encodes CDR1 SEHNR and CDR2 FQNEAQ (reference sequence). The CDR3 here is CASSLKGGQTNTEAFF. The CDR3 coding sequence is TGTGCCAGCAGCTTAAAAGGGGGACAGACGAACACTGAAGCTTTCTTT.

This clonotype was counted only a few times. The chain is built from TRBV20-1 and TRBJ1-5, with 7 bases fitting TRBD1. The trim removed 1 base at V and 0 bases at J, leaving 3 bases unmatched. Germline lookup yields CDR1 DFQATT and CDR2 SNEGSKA (reference sequence). The CDR3 covers 15 residues. The chain's CDR3 is CSARGGQSSNQPQHF. The DNA for the CDR3 is TGCAGTGCTAGAGGGGGACAGAGTAGCAATCAGCCCCAGCATTTT.

This chain uses TRBV10-3 with TRBJ2-5, with D tentatively TRBD2 (6 bases). The CDR3 totals 15 residues. CDR1 and CDR2 from the germline V gene are ENHRY and SYGVKD. The V end lost 3 bases, the J end lost 4 bases, and 15 bases lay between the germline ends. CDR3 bases: TGTGCCATCAGTGACTACGGGACTCAAGTAGAGACCCAGTACTTC. Its protein product is CAISDYGTQVETQYF.

The rearrangement uses TRBV6-1 and TRBJ1-1, with D possibly being TRBD1 (6 bases). There are 15 residues in the CDR3. Per the germline V gene, CDR1 is MNHNS and CDR2 is SASEGT. V was clipped by 1 base and J by 10 bases, with 19 bases between them. The CDR3 is CASSEEIGGQKGAFF. As DNA, the CDR3 is TGTGCCAGCAGTGAAGAAATCGGGGGGCAAAAGGGAGCTTTCTTT.

At least ten counts were recorded for this clonotype. J is TRBJ2-5 and V is TRBV12-3 or TRBV12-4; 8 bases are shared with TRBD1. Trimming cost V 7 bases and J 5 bases; bases outside gene matches: 12. The CDR3 runs to 15 residues. CDR3 in amino acids: CASTLGGQGLETQYF. CDR3 nucleotides: TGTGCCAGCACCCTTGGCGGACAGGGTTTGGAGACCCAGTACTTC.

The V gene is TRBV7-9, the J gene TRBJ1-6; possibly TRBD1 for D (6 bases). The CDR3 totals 16 residues. V lost 5 bases and J 10 bases, leaving 21 bases between the germline ends. CDR1 is SEHNR, CDR2 FQNEAQ, per germline (reference sequence). The DNA of the CDR3 is TGTGCCAGCAGCCGACCTAGCGGGGGCGTATACTCACCCCTCCACTTT. Encoded protein: CASSRPSGGVYSPLHF.

This clonotype was counted at least ten times. The chain couples TRBV29-1 to TRBJ2-1, with 9 bases identical to TRBD1. Germline V lookup: CDR1 SQVTM, CDR2 ANQGSEA. With V trimmed by 2 bases and J by 4 bases, 3 bases remained unmatched. The CDR3 has 14 amino acids. The CDR3 DNA reads TGCAGCGTTGAAAGGGGGACAGGGTACAATGAGCAGTTCTTC. It codes for CSVERGTGYNEQFF.

In its sample, this clonotype was seen a few times. The rearrangement links TRBV5-1 to TRBJ2-3; 7 nucleotides agree with TRBD2. The J segment lost 2 bases and the V segment lost 7 bases, leaving 10 bases of the junction unmatched. The germline gives CDR1 SGHRS, CDR2 YFSETQ. The CDR3 spans 15 residues. The CDR3: CASQPWGGDTDTQYF. The CDR3 bases are TGCGCCAGCCAGCCCTGGGGGGGGGACACAGATACGCAGTATTTT.

This clonotype was picked up many times. In nucleotides, the CDR3 is TGCAGCGTTGAAGGGCGGCGGGGGGGCCCAGAGACCCAGTACTTC. This gives the protein CSVEGRRGGPETQYF. This chain joins TRBV29-1 and TRBJ2-5; 9 nucleotides match TRBD2. The trim removed 1 base at V and 4 bases at J, leaving 7 bases unmatched. The CDR3 sequence is 15 residues long. Germline V gene sequence: CDR1 SQVTM, CDR2 ANQGSEA.

The CDR3 DNA sequence: TGTGCCAGCATAGGTTCTGAGCAGTTCTTC. It is translated as CASIGSEQFF. The rearrangement joins TRBV2 to TRBJ2-1, with D uncertain. The length of the CDR3 is 10 residues. Germline V CDR1 and CDR2: SNHLY, FYNNEI. The germline V and J ends were trimmed by 7 bases and 9 bases, with 7 bases remaining between them.